Below are 21 T cell receptor beta chains sequenced from a single sample in a study of vaccination and CD4 T cells after COVID-19. Sequence data for DNA of cultured CD4+ T cells were generated by the Oncomine TCR Beta short-read assay. Genomic DNA was drawn out of CD4+ T cells grown in culture. Using its own MiXCR run on the PCR reads, TCRdb lists one record per CDR3 protein. Counted here are some 6,900 distinct CDR3 sequences, roughly 33% occurring once; the ten biggest clones make up roughly a tenth. Their antigens remain unidentified. Indicated treatment: roughly ten-day PBMC culture with coronavirus spike peptide pools or control peptides (ViraFEST assay). The unexposed donor gave CD4+ T cells before the COVID-19 pandemic (2011-2018). The sequenced sample was CD4+ T cells from blood, cultured in vitro. All receptors come from a human donor in good health.

Judged by abundance, this clonotype is medium-sized. CDR3: CATSDSYNSPLHF. CDR3 bases: TGTGCCACCAGCGACAGCTATAATTCACCCCTCCACTTT. The chain employs TRBV15 and TRBJ1-6; D might be TRBD1 (5 bases). V was shortened by 5 bases and J by 3 bases, with 5 bases between the two germline ends. Germline CDR1 is LNHNV and CDR2 is YYDKDF (reference sequence). There are 13 residues in the CDR3.

The chain joins TRBV7-6 to TRBJ2-7; tentative D call: TRBD2 (6 bases). V was shortened by 0 bases and J by 0 bases, with 9 bases between the two germline ends. CDR1 and CDR2 from the germline V gene are SGHVS and FNYEAQ. The CDR3 covers 15 residues. DNA of the CDR3: TGTGCCAGCAGCTTAGCGGGGACTGCCTCCTACGAGCAGTACTTC. Protein product: CASSLAGTASYEQYF.

This chain connects TRBV15 to TRBJ2-1; possibly TRBD1 for D (6 bases). V lost 4 bases and J 6 bases, leaving 16 bases between the germline ends. CDR1 is LNHNV, CDR2 YYDKDF, per germline (reference sequence). This CDR3 has 15 amino acids. The CDR3 loop reads CATSMIRGGGNEQFF. The DNA of the CDR3 is TGTGCCACCAGCATGATCAGGGGTGGGGGCAATGAGCAGTTCTTC.

The chain has TRBV20-1 and TRBJ2-1; D unclear. V dropped 4 bases and J dropped 5 bases, with 9 bases sitting between them. The CDR3 is 12 residues long. Germline loops: CDR1 DFQATT, CDR2 SNEGSKA (reference sequence). The CDR3 DNA reads TGCAGTGCTATACACGGTAACAATGAGCAGTTCTTC. Protein sequence: CSAIHGNNEQFF.

The chain is built from TRBV5-1 and TRBJ2-5, with 7 nucleotides matching TRBD1. J lost 1 base, V lost 4 bases, and 1 base had no gene match. The CDR3 runs 13 residues. Germline CDR1 reads SGHRS; CDR2 reads YFSETQ. Here the CDR3 reads CASSDRVQETQYF. The DNA for the CDR3 is TGCGCCAGCAGCGACAGGGTCCAAGAGACCCAGTACTTC.

The V gene is TRBV6-1, the J gene TRBJ2-3, with D tentatively TRBD2 (5 bases). CDR1 is MNHNS, CDR2 SASEGT, per germline. With 3 bases removed from V and 2 bases from J, the gap between germline ends came to 12 bases. This CDR3 region has 15 residues. CDR3 nucleotides: TGTGCCAGCAGTGACACGGGCGGGTTCACAGATACGCAGTATTTT. Amino acids: CASSDTGGFTDTQYF.

This clonotype was seen a few times. The genes are TRBV27 and TRBJ1-5, with D unresolved. CDR1 is MNHEY, CDR2 SMNVEV, per germline (reference sequence). The V end was cut by 5 bases, the J end by 6 bases, with 17 bases between. CDR3 length: 15 amino acids. The CDR3 coding sequence is TGTGCCAGCAGTACCGTAGGCAGGTTCGGTCAGCCCCAGCATTTT. It yields the protein CASSTVGRFGQPQHF.

DNA of the CDR3: TGTGCCAGCAGTTTATTTAAGACTAGACAGTACTTC. It translates to CASSLFKTRQYF. The chain employs TRBV28 and TRBJ2-5; perhaps TRBD2 as D (6 bases). Germline V lookup: CDR1 MDHEN, CDR2 SYDVKM. The CDR3 contains 12 residues. V lost 1 base, J lost 11 bases, and 11 bases lay in between.

By share of the sample, this clonotype is medium-sized. The V gene is TRBV20-1, the J gene TRBJ2-7, with TRBD2 as a possible D gene (6 bases). With 3 bases removed from V and 1 base from J, the gap between germline ends came to 7 bases. Germline loops: CDR1 DFQATT, CDR2 SNEGSKA (reference sequence). There are 12 residues in the CDR3. The CDR3 sequence: CSASRGSYEQYF. The CDR3, as DNA: TGCAGTGCTAGTCGGGGGTCCTACGAGCAGTACTTC.

CDR3 residues: CASSRRLTGYEQYF. CDR3 DNA sequence: TGTGCCAGCAGTCGAAGGTTGACTGGCTACGAGCAGTACTTC. The chain employs TRBV28 and TRBJ2-7; D is uncertain. The CDR3 runs to 14 residues. Per the germline V gene, CDR1 is MDHEN and CDR2 is SYDVKM. The V and J ends lost 5 bases and 3 bases respectively, with 14 bases between them.

DNA of the CDR3: TGTGCCAGCAGTGACGCGTCGGATCACACTGAAGCTTTCTTT. Residues: CASSDASDHTEAFF. This chain joins TRBV2 and TRBJ1-1; D unclear. Trimming removed 3 bases at V and 3 bases at J, with 11 bases between. Germline loops: CDR1 SNHLY, CDR2 FYNNEI. The CDR3 is 14 amino acids.

This clonotype is judged medium-sized. The chain recombines TRBV28 with TRBJ1-2; tentatively, D is TRBD1 (5 bases). The germline CDR1 and CDR2 sequences are MDHEN and SYDVKM. The CDR3 consists of 12 residues. Deletions cut 5 bases from V and 5 bases from J, with 9 bases between. CDR3 region: CASSPRQYGYTF. The CDR3 nucleotides are TGTGCCAGCAGTCCCAGACAGTATGGCTACACCTTC.

This sequence joins TRBV27 and TRBJ1-2, with D perhaps TRBD1 (6 bases). V shed 5 bases and J shed 0 bases, with 16 bases lying between them. The CDR3 spans 16 residues. Germline lookup yields CDR1 MNHEY and CDR2 SMNVEV (reference sequence). In nucleotides, the CDR3 is TGTGCCAGCAGTATACTGATGGGGGCAGCTAACTATGGCTACACCTTC. Translated: CASSILMGAANYGYTF.

The chain has TRBV6-2 or TRBV6-3 and TRBJ2-5; no clear D. This CDR3 has 11 residues. Trimming stripped 5 bases from V and 5 bases from J, with 6 bases between. Germline V CDR1 and CDR2: MNHEY, SVGEGT. The CDR3: CASSRLETQYF. In DNA form, the CDR3 reads TGTGCCAGCAGTCGCTTGGAGACCCAGTACTTC.

V gene TRBV29-1 combines with J gene TRBJ1-1; no definite D call. The CDR3 extends over 13 amino acids. The germline V and J ends were trimmed by 1 base and 6 bases, with 12 bases remaining between them. Germline CDR1 is SQVTM and CDR2 is ANQGSEA. The chain's CDR3 is CSVEGTGRAEAFF. The CDR3 DNA is TGCAGCGTTGAAGGGACCGGAAGGGCTGAAGCTTTCTTT.

By share, this clonotype counts as medium-sized. V and J are TRBV7-2 and TRBJ1-2; D uncertain. Between the trimmed V and J ends, which lost 7 bases and 6 bases, there was a span of 12 bases. There are 12 residues in the CDR3. CDR1 and CDR2 (germline): SGHTA, FQGNSA. The CDR3: CASTVAWDGYTF. CDR3 DNA: TGTGCCAGCACCGTAGCCTGGGATGGCTACACCTTC.

The chain uses TRBV15 and TRBJ2-3, with 9 bases aligning to TRBD2. Trimming took 5 bases from V and 3 from J; bases not matched to a gene: 3. Germline loops: CDR1 LNHNV, CDR2 YYDKDF (reference sequence). The CDR3 totals 14 residues. For the CDR3, the DNA is TGTGCCACCAGCTCGAGCGGGAGGACAGATACGCAGTATTTT. Translation gives CATSSSGRTDTQYF.

This chain links TRBV7-9 with TRBJ2-7; D possibly corresponds to TRBD2 (6 bases). The CDR3 has 16 amino acids. Germline V gene sequence: CDR1 SEHNR, CDR2 FQNEAQ (reference sequence). Trimming pared 3 bases from V and 2 bases from J, leaving 17 bases between. This CDR3 is CASSFSRGMQTYEQYF. DNA for the CDR3: TGTGCCAGCAGCTTTAGTCGGGGGATGCAGACCTACGAGCAGTACTTC. Drawing the rest from reference TRBV7-9 and TRBJ2-7, the complete variable domain is DTGVSQNPRHKITKRGQNVTFRCDPISEHNRLYWYRQTLGQGPEFLTYFQNEAQLEKSRLLSDRFSAERPKGSFSTLEIQRTEQGDSAMYLCASSFSRGMQTYEQYFGPGTRLTVT.

By share of the sample, this clonotype is medium-sized. This chain links TRBV20-1 with TRBJ1-2; TRBD1 might be the D (5 bases). Trimming removed 3 bases at V and 6 bases at J, with 8 bases between. This CDR3 has 11 residues. The germline gives CDR1 DFQATT, CDR2 SNEGSKA (reference sequence). CDR3 sequence: CSARQGNGYTF. DNA of the CDR3: TGCAGTGCTAGGCAGGGTAATGGCTACACCTTC.

In its sample, this clonotype was seen a few times. This chain joins TRBV7-2 and TRBJ2-5; D possibly corresponds to TRBD1 (6 bases). The V gene's germline CDR1 is SGHTA and CDR2 FQGNSA. V was shortened by 6 bases and J by 2 bases, with 10 bases between the two germline ends. The CDR3 runs 13 residues. The chain's CDR3 is CASSSRGQETQYF. CDR3 DNA sequence: TGTGCCAGCAGTTCTAGGGGGCAAGAGACCCAGTACTTC.

This rearrangement joins TRBV5-6 to TRBJ1-6; perhaps TRBD1 as D (5 bases). The CDR3 totals 14 residues. The ends were cut back, 0 bases at V and 8 bases at J, with 9 bases in the middle. Germline CDR1 and CDR2: SGHDT and YYEEEE. This CDR3 reads CASSLEAGHSPLHF. CDR3 DNA: TGTGCCAGCAGCTTGGAGGCGGGGCATTCACCCCTCCACTTT.